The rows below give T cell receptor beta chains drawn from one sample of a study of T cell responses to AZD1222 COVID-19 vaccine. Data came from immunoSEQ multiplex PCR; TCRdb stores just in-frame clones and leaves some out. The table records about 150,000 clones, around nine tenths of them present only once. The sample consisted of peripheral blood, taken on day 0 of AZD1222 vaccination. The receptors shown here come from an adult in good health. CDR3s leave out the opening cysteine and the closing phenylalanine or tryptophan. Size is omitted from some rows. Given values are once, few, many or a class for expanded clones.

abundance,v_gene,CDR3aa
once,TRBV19,ASRPGGQGAAEAF
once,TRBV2,ASSVLTGGWQPQH
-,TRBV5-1,ASSLAIGLAGDQY
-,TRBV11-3,ASSLGGVSTDTQY
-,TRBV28,ASSEDYGDGNEPQH
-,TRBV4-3,ASSRGTGGYEQY
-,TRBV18,ASSPSPHQETQY
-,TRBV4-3,ASSTRGSGSWEETQY
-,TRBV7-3,ASSSSGIDYYGYT
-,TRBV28,ASSIWDRVTEAF
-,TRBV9,ASSVGRGKGVTGEQF
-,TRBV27,ASSLRRGVVIGELF
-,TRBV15,ATSRAQGNTEAF
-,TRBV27,ASGTGTGYVDTQY
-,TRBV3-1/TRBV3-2,ASSQGDETQY
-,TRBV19,ASSIASRGLAGGNEQF
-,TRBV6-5,ASRLLRVTDTQY
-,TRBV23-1,ATYGNQDREATEAF
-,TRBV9,ASSPKAPPDGYT
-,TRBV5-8,ASSLFGTGVQPQH
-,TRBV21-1,ARDDSGIGSNEQF
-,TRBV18,ASSPDPRSFGYT
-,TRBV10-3,AISEAGHRRMNTEAF